This entry lists 25 T cell receptor beta chains sequenced from one sample in a study of T cell responses to AZD1222 COVID-19 vaccine. Only in-frame clones appear in the TCRdb table, and some are missing; sequencing was by immunoSEQ multiplex PCR. This table holds roughly 150,000 clones, around 88% found once. The sample here was peripheral blood, taken on day 0 of MenACWY control vaccination. The receptors stem from an adult in good health.

As concerns this clone: Distinct nucleotide sequences in the sample also encode this CDR3. The chain employs TRBV19 and TRBJ1-2; D may be TRBD1 (5 bases). Looked up from germline, CDR1 is LNHDA and CDR2 is SQIVND (reference sequence). V shed 9 bases and J shed 0 bases, with 26 bases lying between them. The CDR3 spans 18 residues. The CDR3 nucleotides read TGTGCCAGCCTACCCAACGAACAGGTCCCTTTAGCTAACTATGGCTACACCTTC. As protein: CASLPNEQVPLANYGYTF.

The V call is TRBV30, the J call TRBJ1-1; D remains ambiguous. Trimming pared 3 bases from V and 3 bases from J, leaving 14 bases between. This CDR3 comprises 14 residues. Germline V lookup: CDR1 GTSNPN, CDR2 SVGIG (reference sequence). The CDR3 loop is CAWRTPRLDTEAFF. The CDR3 DNA follows: TGTGCCTGGAGGACACCCCGGTTGGACACTGAAGCTTTCTTT.

This clone showed up just a few times. CDR3 sequence: CASSKGNKYYGYTF. CDR3 nucleotide sequence: TGTGCCAGCAGCAAAGGGAATAAGTACTATGGCTACACCTTC. The chain joins TRBV21-1 to TRBJ1-2. TRBV21-1 is designated a pseudogene. The CDR3 is 14 residues long.

This clone has just one count. The rearrangement uses TRBV4-3 and TRBJ1-6; D remains ambiguous. Looked up from germline, CDR1 is LGHNA and CDR2 is YSLEER. The V gene lost 3 bases and the J gene lost 1 base, with 7 bases spanning the gap. The CDR3 loop spans 15 amino acids. CDR3 in DNA: TGCGCCAGCAGCCATAGGAAGTCCTATAATTCACCCCTCCACTTT. Amino acids: CASSHRKSYNSPLHF.

The rearrangement joins TRBV7-9 to TRBJ2-1; D is unresolved. The V gene's germline CDR1 is SEHNR and CDR2 FQNEAQ (reference sequence). The CDR3 is 10 amino acids. Trimming shortened V by 3 bases and J by 8 bases, and 2 bases separated the two germline ends. CDR3 nucleotide sequence: TGTGCCAGCAGCTTCGATGAGCAGTTCTTC. Translated, it gives CASSFDEQFF.

This chain uses TRBV30 with TRBJ1-6; 12 nucleotides match TRBD1. The V gene's germline CDR1 is GTSNPN and CDR2 SVGIG (reference sequence). The trim removed 2 bases at V and 1 base at J, leaving 6 bases unmatched. This CDR3 contains 18 residues. CDR3 in DNA: TGTGCCTGGAGTTGGGACAGGGGGCTACGGTCCTATAATTCACCCCTCCACTTT. Its protein product is CAWSWDRGLRSYNSPLHF.

The table lists this clone with a few counts. V and J are TRBV13 and TRBJ2-1; 9 positions match TRBD1. Germline CDR1 PRHDT, CDR2 FYEKMQ (reference sequence). The trim removed 5 bases at V and 6 bases at J, leaving 8 bases unmatched. This CDR3 comprises 15 residues. The CDR3 DNA sequence: TGTGCCAGCAGCCCGGACAGGGGAATGGGCAATGAGCAGTTCTTC. Protein sequence: CASSPDRGMGNEQFF.

This chain connects TRBV6-6 to TRBJ1-2, with D possibly being TRBD1 (6 bases). In germline, CDR1 is MNHNY, CDR2 SVGAGI (reference sequence). The V end lost 6 bases, the J end lost 8 bases, and 16 bases lay between the germline ends. The CDR3 sequence is 13 residues long. CDR3 region: CASRLGGGRGYTF. The CDR3 DNA is TGTGCCAGCAGGCTGGGAGGGGGACGGGGCTACACCTTC.

This clone was seen a few times. This specimen includes other DNA sequences encoding the same CDR3. The rearrangement joins TRBV3-1 (or the pseudogene TRBV3-2) to TRBJ2-3; D call uncertain. The CDR3 covers 12 residues. Deletions cut 1 base from V and 4 bases from J, with 3 bases between. Looked up from germline, CDR1 is LGHDT and CDR2 is YNNKEL (reference sequence). The CDR3 DNA reads TGTGCCAGCAGCCAAGGCGCAGATACGCAGTATTTT. Amino acids: CASSQGADTQYF.

DNA for the CDR3: TGTGCCATCAGTGGTCGACGCCTTGGGGAGACCCAGTACTTC. Translation gives CAISGRRLGETQYF. The rearrangement uses TRBV10-3 and TRBJ2-5; D unresolved. In germline, CDR1 is ENHRY, CDR2 SYGVKD. The CDR3 contains 14 residues. Trimming cost V 4 bases and J 5 bases, with 14 bases left between them.

This chain joins TRBV24-1 and TRBJ1-2; D ambiguous. CDR3 length equals 13 residues. In germline, CDR1 is KGHDR, CDR2 SFDVKD. The V end lost 5 bases, the J end lost 5 bases, and 11 bases lay between the germline ends. The CDR3 spells CATSVGWRYGYTF. CDR3 nucleotide sequence: TGTGCCACCAGTGTAGGGTGGAGGTATGGCTACACCTTC.

The rearrangement uses TRBV27 and TRBJ1-2; tentative D call: TRBD1 (5 bases). This CDR3 contains 14 residues. Germline CDR1 MNHEY, CDR2 SMNVEV (reference sequence). The germline V and J ends were trimmed by 5 bases and 6 bases, with 16 bases remaining between them. CDR3 residues: CASSPRRGWDGYTF. CDR3 sequence (DNA): TGTGCCAGCAGTCCTCGCCGGGGGTGGGATGGCTACACCTTC.

The chain is built from TRBV24-1 and TRBJ2-1; 9 nucleotides match TRBD1. V dropped 6 bases and J dropped 2; count of bases not matched to a gene: 4. Germline loops: CDR1 KGHDR, CDR2 SFDVKD. The CDR3 is 15 residues long. The CDR3 nucleotides read TGTGCCACCAGTACCGGGACAGGGCCCTACAATGAGCAGTTCTTC. Translating gives CATSTGTGPYNEQFF.

The chain recombines TRBV4-3 with TRBJ2-3; perhaps TRBD2 as D (5 bases). Germline lookup yields CDR1 LGHNA and CDR2 YSLEER. This CDR3 is built from 14 residues. V shed 4 bases and J shed 1 base, with 9 bases lying between them. CDR3 sequence: CASSPDSRTDTQYF. CDR3 nucleotide sequence: TGCGCCAGCAGCCCGGACTCACGCACAGATACGCAGTATTTT.

The genes are TRBV10-3 and TRBJ1-1, with 8 bases lining up with TRBD1. The CDR3 length is 16 residues. J was trimmed by 1 base and V by 6 bases; bases with no gene match: 10. Looked up from germline, CDR1 is ENHRY and CDR2 is SYGVKD. CDR3: CAISPGTGQPNTEAFF. The DNA of the CDR3 is TGTGCCATCAGCCCAGGGACAGGCCAACCGAACACTGAAGCTTTCTTT.

The V gene is TRBV29-1, the J gene TRBJ1-2; D might be TRBD1 (6 bases). The germline V and J ends were trimmed by 3 bases and 8 bases, with 16 bases remaining between them. Germline lookup yields CDR1 SQVTM and CDR2 ANQGSEA. The CDR3 covers 13 residues. CDR3 sequence reads: CSVDRDRINGYTF. CDR3 in DNA: TGCAGCGTTGACCGCGACAGGATCAACGGCTACACCTTC.

The chain is built from TRBV5-1 and TRBJ2-3, with no clear D. The CDR3 runs 12 residues. Trimming shortened V by 6 bases and J by 2 bases, and 7 bases separated the two germline ends. CDR1 and CDR2 (germline): SGHRS, YFSETQ. CDR3 sequence: CASNKDTDTQYF. The CDR3 DNA reads as TGCGCCAGCAATAAGGACACAGATACGCAGTATTTT.

The V call is TRBV7-2, the J call TRBJ2-7; maybe TRBD2 (6 bases). The V end lost 0 bases, the J end lost 3 bases, and 12 bases lay between the germline ends. The CDR3 extends over 15 amino acids. CDR1 is SGHTA and CDR2 is FQGNSA in the germline V gene. CDR3 residues: CASSLATGVGYEQYF. The CDR3 DNA sequence: TGTGCCAGCAGCTTAGCGACGGGAGTCGGCTACGAGCAGTACTTC.

The chain recombines TRBV6-6 with TRBJ1-2, with 9 bases aligning to TRBD1. The CDR3 covers 15 residues. V lost 6 bases to trimming and J lost 2 bases; unmatched junction nucleotides: 7. Germline CDR1 MNHNY, CDR2 SVGAGI (reference sequence). CDR3 sequence: CASSAPDRGNYGYTF. As DNA, the CDR3 is TGTGCCAGCAGCGCTCCGGACAGGGGAAACTATGGCTACACCTTC.

The chain recombines TRBV5-1 with TRBJ1-2; unclear D gene. Germline-derived CDR1 and CDR2 are SGHRS and YFSETQ. The CDR3 contains 15 residues. V was cut by 2 bases and J by 5 bases, with 16 bases left in between. CDR3 nucleotide sequence: TGCGCCAGCAGCTTACGAGGAGAGAGGGAGTATGGCTACACCTTC. It codes for CASSLRGEREYGYTF.

The chain recombines TRBV12-3 or TRBV12-4 with TRBJ1-3; D gene uncertain. The ends were cut back, 10 bases at V and 3 bases at J, with 4 bases in the middle. The CDR3 sequence is 10 residues long. The CDR3 sequence is CANFGNTIYF. DNA of the CDR3: TGTGCCAACTTTGGAAACACCATATATTTT.

The CDR3, as DNA: TGTGCCTGGGGGGCAGGGGGATTGAACACTGAAGCTTTCTTT. Its protein is CAWGAGGLNTEAFF. The V and J genes are TRBV30 and TRBJ1-1; 7 positions agree with TRBD1. CDR1 is GTSNPN, CDR2 SVGIG, per germline (reference sequence). The CDR3 totals 14 residues. Trimming cost V 5 bases and J 0 bases; bases outside gene matches: 6.

The chain is built from TRBV11-3 and TRBJ2-7; 9 positions match TRBD1. Germline CDR1 and CDR2: SGHNT and YENEEA. The CDR3 loop spans 15 amino acids. Germline trimming cut 5 bases from V and 2 bases from J; bases unmatched to any gene: 7. The CDR3 DNA sequence: TGTGCCAGCAGCGGGTCCGGGACAGGGACCTACGAGCAGTACTTC. Protein: CASSGSGTGTYEQYF.

The V and J genes are TRBV4-3 and TRBJ2-5; 8 bases are a match to TRBD1. The V segment lost 1 base and the J segment 4 bases; nucleotides outside the gene matches: 8. The CDR3 is made up of 16 amino acids. Looked up from germline, CDR1 is LGHNA and CDR2 is YSLEER. CDR3 nucleotide sequence: TGCGCCAGCAGCCAAGCCGGCAGGACAGGGAGAGAGACCCAGTACTTC. Amino acid sequence: CASSQAGRTGRETQYF.

The chain employs TRBV7-9 and TRBJ1-4; D is unresolved. Trimming took 2 bases from V and 0 from J, leaving 4 bases between them. CDR3 length: 14 amino acids. Per the germline V gene, CDR1 is SEHNR and CDR2 is FQNEAQ (reference sequence). The CDR3 sequence: CASSLFATNEKLFF. Written as DNA, the CDR3 is TGTGCCAGCAGCTTATTTGCAACTAATGAAAAACTGTTTTTT.